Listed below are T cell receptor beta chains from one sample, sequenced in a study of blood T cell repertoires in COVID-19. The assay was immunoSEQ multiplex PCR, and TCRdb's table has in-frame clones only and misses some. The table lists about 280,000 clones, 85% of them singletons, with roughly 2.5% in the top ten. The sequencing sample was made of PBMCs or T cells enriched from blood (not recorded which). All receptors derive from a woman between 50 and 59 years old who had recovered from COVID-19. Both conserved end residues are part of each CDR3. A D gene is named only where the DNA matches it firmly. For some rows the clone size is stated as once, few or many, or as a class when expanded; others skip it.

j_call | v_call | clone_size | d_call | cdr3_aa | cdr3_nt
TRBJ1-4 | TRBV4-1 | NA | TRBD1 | CASSLAMGQENEKLFF | TGCGCCAGCAGCCTCGCTATGGGACAGGAGAATGAAAAACTGTTTTTT
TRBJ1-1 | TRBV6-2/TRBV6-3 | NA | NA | CASSYGEAYTEAFF | TGTGCCAGCAGTTATGGTGAAGCGTACACTGAAGCTTTCTTT
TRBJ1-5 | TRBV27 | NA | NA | CASSSTGSGQPQHF | TGTGCCAGCAGTTCCACAGGGTCCGGTCAGCCCCAGCATTTT
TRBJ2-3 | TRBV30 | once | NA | CAWSGTSYSTDTQYF | TGTGCCTGGAGCGGGACTTCCTATAGCACAGATACGCAGTATTTT
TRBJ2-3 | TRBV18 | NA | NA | CASSLGATAASTDTQYF | TGTGCCAGCTCCTTGGGGGCGACTGCAGCTAGCACAGATACGCAGTATTTT
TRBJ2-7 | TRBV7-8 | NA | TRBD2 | CASSLTGGLSTYEQYF | TGTGCCAGCAGCTTAACGGGGGGGCTGTCGACCTACGAGCAGTACTTC
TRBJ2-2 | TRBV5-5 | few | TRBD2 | CASSSVMSSGNTGELFF | TGTGCCAGCAGCTCCGTGATGTCTAGCGGGAACACCGGGGAGCTGTTTTTT
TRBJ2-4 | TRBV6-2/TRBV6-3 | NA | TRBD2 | CASSYSSSGRATAKNIQYF | TGTGCCAGCAGTTACTCGAGTAGCGGGAGGGCCACAGCCAAAAACATTCAGTACTTC
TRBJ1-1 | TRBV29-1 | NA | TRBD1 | CTSNLGGPEAFF | TGCACCTCTAATTTAGGGGGCCCTGAAGCTTTCTTT
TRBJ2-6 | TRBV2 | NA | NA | CASRDLREGGSGANVLTF | TGTGCCAGCAGAGACCTACGGGAAGGGGGCTCTGGGGCCAACGTCCTGACTTTC
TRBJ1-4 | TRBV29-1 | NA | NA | CSVGRAGEKLFF | TGCAGCGTTGGCCGTGCGGGCGAAAAACTGTTTTTT
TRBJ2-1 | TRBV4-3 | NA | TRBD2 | CASSQTLAGGINEQFF | TGCGCCAGCAGCCAGACCCTAGCGGGAGGGATAAATGAGCAGTTCTTC
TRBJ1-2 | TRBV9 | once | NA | CASSVAEGRVEGYTF | TGTGCCAGCAGCGTAGCCGAGGGAAGGGTAGAAGGCTACACCTTC
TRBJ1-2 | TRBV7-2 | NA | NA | CASSPRGPHYGYTF | TGTGCCAGCAGCCCCAGAGGCCCCCACTATGGCTACACCTTC
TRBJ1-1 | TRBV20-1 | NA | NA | CSAPRDRAFF | TGCAGTGCTCCCCGAGACAGGGCTTTCTTT
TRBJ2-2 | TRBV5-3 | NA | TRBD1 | CARSWNRGPGELFF | TGTGCCAGAAGCTGGAACAGGGGGCCCGGGGAGCTGTTTTTT
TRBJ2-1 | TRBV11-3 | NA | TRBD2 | CASSSRGGTEQFF | TGTGCCAGCAGCTCGCGGGGGGGGACGGAGCAGTTCTTC
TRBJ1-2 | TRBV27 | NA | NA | CASSFNRADGYTF | TGTGCCAGCAGTTTCAACAGGGCTGATGGCTACACCTTC
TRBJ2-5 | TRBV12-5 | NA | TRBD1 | CASGLVGGSGETQYF | TGTGCTAGTGGTTTGGTAGGGGGCTCAGGGGAGACCCAGTACTTC
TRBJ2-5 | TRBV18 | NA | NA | CASSARGQETQYF | TGTGCCAGCTCAGCCCGGGGCCAAGAGACCCAGTACTTC
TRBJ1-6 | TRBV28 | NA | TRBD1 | CASRGQVYSPLHF | TGTGCCAGCCGGGGACAGGTATATTCACCCCTCCACTTT
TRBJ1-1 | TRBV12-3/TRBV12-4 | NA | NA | CASSLGLGAFF | TGTGCCAGCAGTTTGGGCCTCGGAGCTTTCTTT
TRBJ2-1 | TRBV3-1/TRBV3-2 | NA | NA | CASSQDATYNEQFF | TGTGCCAGCAGCCAAGATGCGACCTACAATGAGCAGTTCTTC
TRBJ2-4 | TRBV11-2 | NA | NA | CASSPQGVSNIQYF | TGTGCCAGCAGCCCCCAGGGTGTGAGTAACATTCAGTACTTC
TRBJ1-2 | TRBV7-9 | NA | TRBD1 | CASSPLDRDWIGYTF | TGTGCCAGCAGCCCCCTGGACAGGGATTGGATCGGCTACACCTTC
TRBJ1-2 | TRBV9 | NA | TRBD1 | CASSVGTDRGHGYTF | TGTGCCAGCAGCGTAGGAACCGACAGGGGTCATGGCTACACCTTC
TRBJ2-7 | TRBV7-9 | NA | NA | CATSHPPQATYEQYF | TGTGCAACCAGCCATCCCCCACAGGCCACCTACGAGCAGTACTTC
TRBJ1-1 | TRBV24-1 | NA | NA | CATRPAAGRQDTEAFF | TGTGCCACCAGGCCCGCGGCCGGAAGGCAAGACACTGAAGCTTTCTTT
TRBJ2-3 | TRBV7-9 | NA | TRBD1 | CASSLTGGADTQYF | TGTGCCAGCAGCTTGACAGGGGGCGCAGATACGCAGTATTTT
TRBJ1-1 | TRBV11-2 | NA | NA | CASSLDVRGRLNTEAFF | TGTGCCAGCAGCTTAGATGTCCGAGGGAGGCTCAACACTGAAGCTTTCTTT
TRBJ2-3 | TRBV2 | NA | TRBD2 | CASSVGGADTQYF | TGTGCCAGCAGTGTCGGGGGGGCAGATACGCAGTATTTT
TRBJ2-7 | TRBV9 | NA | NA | CASSAGWGWGGYEQYF | TGTGCCAGCAGCGCCGGCTGGGGCTGGGGTGGCTACGAGCAGTACTTC
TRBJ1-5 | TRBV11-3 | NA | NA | CASSSGVGQPQHF | TGTGCCAGCAGCTCAGGGGTGGGGCAGCCCCAGCATTTT
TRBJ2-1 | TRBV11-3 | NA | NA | CASSFSYADSYNEQFF | TGTGCCAGCAGCTTTTCATACGCGGACTCCTACAATGAGCAGTTCTTC
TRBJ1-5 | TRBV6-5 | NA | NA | CASSARTDHNQPQHF | TGTGCCAGCAGCGCCAGGACAGACCACAATCAGCCCCAGCATTTT
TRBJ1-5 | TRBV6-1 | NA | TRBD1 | CASSATWTGEANQPQHF | TGTGCCAGCAGTGCCACATGGACAGGGGAGGCCAATCAGCCCCAGCATTTT
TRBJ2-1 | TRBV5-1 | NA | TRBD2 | CASHGGSSYNEQFF | TGCGCCAGCCACGGGGGGAGCTCCTACAATGAGCAGTTCTTC
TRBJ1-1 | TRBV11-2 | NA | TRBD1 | CASSLGDRDYTEAFF | TGTGCCAGCAGCTTAGGGGACAGGGATTACACTGAAGCTTTCTTT
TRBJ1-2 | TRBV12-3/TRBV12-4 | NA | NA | CASSFWATDGYTF | TGTGCCAGCAGTTTCTGGGCCACAGATGGCTACACCTTC
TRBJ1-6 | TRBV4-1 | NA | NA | CASSQGGVVGVRNSPLHF | TGCGCCAGCAGCCAAGGCGGGGTCGTTGGGGTAAGAAATTCACCCCTCCACTTT
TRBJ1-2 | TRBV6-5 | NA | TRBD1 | CASSYTDRAVGYTF | TGTGCCAGCAGTTACACCGACAGGGCCGTTGGCTACACCTTC
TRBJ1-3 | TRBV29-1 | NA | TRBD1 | CSVGTGWGNTIYF | TGCAGCGTTGGGACAGGCTGGGGAAACACCATATATTTT
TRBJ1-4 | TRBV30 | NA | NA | CAGDGHLNEKLFF | TGTGCCGGGGATGGACATCTTAATGAAAAACTGTTTTTT
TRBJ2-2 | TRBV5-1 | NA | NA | CASSALGTGELFF | TGCGCCAGCAGCGCCCTAGGCACCGGGGAGCTGTTTTTT
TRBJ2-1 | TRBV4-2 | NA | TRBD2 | CASSPKLTSGRASNEQFF | TGTGCCAGCAGCCCAAAATTGACTAGCGGGAGGGCCTCTAATGAGCAGTTCTTC
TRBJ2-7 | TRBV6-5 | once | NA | CARQQRARLVYEQYF | TGTGCCCGCCAACAGAGGGCGAGACTCGTCTACGAGCAGTACTTC
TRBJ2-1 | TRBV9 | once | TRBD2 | CASKGGGTSGSGNEQFF | TGTGCCAGCAAGGGTGGGGGGACTAGCGGGAGTGGAAATGAGCAGTTCTTC
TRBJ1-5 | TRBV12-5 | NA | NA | CASGLSRDFYSNQPQHF | TGTGCTAGTGGTTTGTCCCGGGACTTTTATAGCAATCAGCCCCAGCATTTT
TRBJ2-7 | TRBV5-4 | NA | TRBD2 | CASSLSGGSSYEQYF | TGTGCCAGCAGCTTGTCGGGGGGTTCATCCTACGAGCAGTACTTC
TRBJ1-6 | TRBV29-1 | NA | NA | CSPPRRTPRGNSPLHF | TGCAGCCCGCCCCGCCGGACACCTCGTGGGAATTCACCCCTCCACTTT
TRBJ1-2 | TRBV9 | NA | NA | CASTQGTDENYGYTF | TGTGCCAGCACCCAAGGAACAGACGAAAACTATGGCTACACCTTC
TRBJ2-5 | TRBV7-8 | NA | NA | CASSQPTGHLGETQYF | TGTGCCAGCAGCCAACCTACGGGACACCTAGGGGAGACCCAGTACTTC
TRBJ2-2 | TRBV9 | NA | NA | CASSDGLSNTGELFF | TGTGCCAGCAGCGACGGACTCTCGAACACCGGGGAGCTGTTTTTT
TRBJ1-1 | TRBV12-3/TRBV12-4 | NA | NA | CASSPTTHEAFF | TGTGCCAGCAGTCCCACGACTCACGAAGCTTTCTTT
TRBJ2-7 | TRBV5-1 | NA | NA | CASSLWTSYEQYF | TGCGCCAGCAGTCTCTGGACTTCCTACGAGCAGTACTTC
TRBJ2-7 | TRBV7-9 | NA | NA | CASSLGDKPYEQYF | TGTGCCAGCAGCTTAGGGGACAAGCCCTACGAGCAGTACTTC
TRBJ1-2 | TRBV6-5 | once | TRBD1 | CASRPTGTGGGYTF | TGTGCCAGCAGACCGACCGGGACAGGGGGTGGCTACACCTTC
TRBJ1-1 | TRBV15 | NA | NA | CATSRGTVQQGNTEAFF | TGTGCCACCAGCAGAGGAACGGTTCAGCAGGGGAACACTGAAGCTTTCTTT
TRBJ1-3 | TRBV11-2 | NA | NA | CASSTVLRVLSGNTIYF | TGTGCCAGCAGCACAGTACTCAGGGTATTATCTGGAAACACCATATATTTT
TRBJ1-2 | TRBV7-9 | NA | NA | CASSLGGGSGYTF | TGTGCCAGCAGCTTAGGCGGAGGGAGTGGCTACACCTTC